The 28 T cell receptor beta chains listed next were all sequenced from one sample in a study of blood T cell repertoires in COVID-19. Profiled with immunoSEQ multiplex PCR; TCRdb holds only in-frame clones, not every one. The table has 90,000 to 120,000 clones, about three quarters seen once. The sample consisted of peripheral blood. All receptors come from a man aged 70 or older with acute or convalescent COVID-19.

This chain uses TRBV6-2 or TRBV6-3 with TRBJ1-1; no definite D call. V gave up 4 bases and J gave up 4 bases, with 10 bases separating them. Germline V CDR1 and CDR2: MNHEY, SVGEGT. CDR3 length: 13 residues. CDR3 protein: CASSLGVVTEAFF. The DNA of the CDR3 is TGTGCCAGCAGTTTGGGAGTTGTCACTGAAGCTTTCTTT.

This sequence joins TRBV20-1 and TRBJ2-1, with 8 bases matching TRBD2. The trim removed 3 bases at V and 7 bases at J, leaving 8 bases unmatched. Germline V gene data show CDR1 as DFQATT and CDR2 as SNEGSKA (reference sequence). The CDR3 has 14 residues. CDR3 coding DNA: TGCAGTGCTAGTGTCACAGCGGGGGTAAATGAGCAGTTCTTC. Translation: CSASVTAGVNEQFF.

The chain couples TRBV7-3 to TRBJ2-2, with TRBD1 as a possible D gene (6 bases). Between the trimmed V and J ends, which lost 8 bases and 2 bases, there was a span of 9 bases. This CDR3 region has 13 residues. CDR1 and CDR2 from the germline V gene are SGHTA and FQGTGA. This CDR3 is CASGGPNTGELFF. The DNA of the CDR3 is TGTGCCAGCGGGGGCCCTAACACCGGGGAGCTGTTTTTT.

This clone has a handful of counts. V usage is TRBV12-3 or TRBV12-4 and J usage is TRBJ1-5; D is ambiguous. CDR3 length: 13 residues. V lost 7 bases and J 5 bases, leaving 12 bases between the germline ends. Here the CDR3 reads CASTLSLDQPQHF. CDR3 coding DNA: TGTGCCAGCACCCTCTCCCTCGATCAGCCCCAGCATTTT.

The V gene is TRBV19, the J gene TRBJ2-7, with 7 nucleotides matching TRBD1. CDR3 length equals 14 residues. Germline CDR1 reads LNHDA; CDR2 reads SQIVND (reference sequence). The V gene end was trimmed by 5 bases and the J gene end by 4 bases; junction bases not matched to a gene: 8. The CDR3 sequence is CASSFYSDRYEQYF. The CDR3 region has the DNA TGTGCCAGTAGTTTCTATTCGGACAGGTACGAGCAGTACTTC. Using reference TRBV19 and TRBJ2-7 for the parts outside the CDR3, the full variable domain is DGGITQSPKYLFRKEGQNVTLSCEQNLNHDAMYWYRQDPGQGLRLIYYSQIVNDFQKGDIAEGYSVSREKKESFPLTVTSAQKNPTAFYLCASSFYSDRYEQYFGPGTRLTVT.

A few counts support this clone. The chain recombines TRBV7-8 with TRBJ2-1; 10 nucleotides align to TRBD2. With V trimmed by 7 bases and J by 3 bases, 9 bases remained unmatched. CDR1 SGHVS and CDR2 FQNEAQ come from the germline V gene. CDR3 size: 16 residues. CDR3 in amino acids: CASTQRASGGYNEQFF. The CDR3 nucleotides read TGTGCCAGCACCCAGAGGGCTAGCGGGGGCTACAATGAGCAGTTCTTC.

This chain links TRBV9 with TRBJ2-1; the D gene is possibly TRBD1 (6 bases). Germline V gives CDR1 SGDLS, CDR2 YYNGEE. The CDR3 covers 15 residues. Trimming took 2 bases from V and 5 from J, leaving 14 bases between them. The DNA for the CDR3 is TGTGCCAGCAGCGTGACCGGGACACAGAACAATGAGCAGTTCTTC. Protein product: CASSVTGTQNNEQFF.

V usage is TRBV11-2 and J usage is TRBJ2-7, with 11 bases matching TRBD2. The CDR3 has 14 amino acids. The junction had 3 bases not matched to a gene; V was cut back by 5 bases and J by 3 bases. Germline CDR1 SGHAT, CDR2 FQNNGV. The CDR3 sequence is CASSRGLAVYEQYF. CDR3 sequence (DNA): TGTGCCAGCAGCCGGGGACTAGCGGTCTACGAGCAGTACTTC.

This rearrangement joins TRBV11-2 to TRBJ1-2; the D gene is possibly TRBD1 (6 bases). This CDR3 is 17 amino acids long. Between the trimmed V and J ends, which lost 5 bases and 0 bases, there was a span of 19 bases. Germline V gene data show CDR1 as SGHAT and CDR2 as FQNNGV. CDR3 residues: CASSRLAGDRPNYGYTF. The CDR3 coding sequence is TGTGCCAGCAGCCGCCTAGCTGGCGACAGGCCTAACTATGGCTACACCTTC. Full variable domain (outside the CDR3, taken from reference TRBV11-2 and TRBJ1-2): EAGVAQSPRYKIIEKRQSVAFWCNPISGHATLYWYQQILGQGPKLLIQFQNNGVVDDSQLPKDRFSAERLKGVDSTLKIQPAKLEDSAVYLCASSRLAGDRPNYGYTFGSGTRLTVV.

This chain connects TRBV10-1 to TRBJ1-6, with no clear D. Per the germline V gene, CDR1 is WNHNN and CDR2 is SYGVQD (reference sequence). Trimming stripped 2 bases from V and 9 bases from J, with 11 bases between. The CDR3 consists of 14 residues. DNA for the CDR3: TGCGCCAGCAGTGAGAAGCGGAGTAGTTCACCCCTCCACTTT. Its protein product is CASSEKRSSSPLHF.

This clone was observed once. This sequence joins TRBV10-2 and TRBJ1-2, with TRBD1 matching 8 bases. The germline V gene encodes CDR1 WSHSY and CDR2 SAAADI. This CDR3 region has 15 residues. J was trimmed by 6 bases and V by 3 bases; bases with no gene match: 9. CDR3 in DNA: TGCGCCAGCAGTGACTCTTCGGACAGGGCACATGGCTACACCTTC. Protein sequence: CASSDSSDRAHGYTF.

This chain joins TRBV5-6 and TRBJ2-5; 12 bases map to TRBD1. V shed 3 bases and J 4 bases; nucleotides not matched to a gene: 4. This CDR3 is built from 15 residues. Looked up from germline, CDR1 is SGHDT and CDR2 is YYEEEE. The CDR3 nucleotides are TGTGCCAGCAGCTCGGGACAGGGGGCGAGAGAGACCCAGTACTTC. Protein: CASSSGQGARETQYF.

The rearrangement links TRBV7-2 to TRBJ2-2; TRBD1 is a possible D gene (5 bases). CDR1 and CDR2 from the germline V gene are SGHTA and FQGNSA. This CDR3 has 15 residues. Trimming took 2 bases from V and 3 from J, leaving 10 bases between them. CDR3 loop: CASSLISTDTGELFF. The CDR3 bases are TGTGCCAGCAGCTTAATATCGACAGACACCGGGGAGCTGTTTTTT. The whole variable domain, filled in from reference TRBV7-2 and TRBJ2-2, reads GAGVSQSPSNKVTEKGKDVELRCDPISGHTALYWYRQSLGQGLEFLIYFQGNSAPDKSGLPSDRFSAERTGGSVSTLTIQRTQQEDSAVYLCASSLISTDTGELFFGEGSRLTVL.

The V call is TRBV28, the J call TRBJ1-1; D is possibly TRBD1 (6 bases). Looked up from germline, CDR1 is MDHEN and CDR2 is SYDVKM. V lost 4 bases to trimming and J lost 1 base, with 16 bases between them. The CDR3 consists of 16 residues. Written as DNA, the CDR3 is TGTGCCAGCAGTTCCCCGGGACAAGGGGCGAACACTGAAGCTTTCTTT. Residues: CASSSPGQGANTEAFF.

This clone was detected only a few times. The rearrangement joins TRBV21-1 to TRBJ1-5; the DNA was not compared with TRBD1, the D call given in the table. TRBV21-1 is recorded as a pseudogene. The CDR3 extends over 14 amino acids. DNA for the CDR3: TGTGCCAGCAGCAAGGGACAGGGGGATCAGCCCCAGCATTTT. It is translated as CASSKGQGDQPQHF.

The chain is built from TRBV5-1 and TRBJ2-6; D is perhaps TRBD1 (6 bases). The CDR3 is 18 amino acids. The V gene lost 4 bases and the J gene lost 0 bases, with 17 bases spanning the gap. Germline V gene sequence: CDR1 SGHRS, CDR2 YFSETQ. The CDR3 spells CASSLWTAASSGANVLTF. Here the CDR3 DNA reads TGCGCCAGCAGCCTCTGGACAGCTGCCTCCTCTGGGGCCAACGTCCTGACTTTC.

J is TRBJ1-1 and V is TRBV4-3; 7 bases align to TRBD1. After removal of 1 base from V and 8 bases from J, the junction contained 4 bases not matched to a gene. Germline V gene sequence: CDR1 LGHNA, CDR2 YSLEER. CDR3 length equals 13 residues. CDR3 region: CASSQVAGGEAFF. CDR3 coding DNA: TGCGCCAGCAGCCAAGTTGCAGGGGGGGAAGCTTTCTTT.

For this clone: Distinct nucleotide sequences in the sample also encode this CDR3. The gene calls are TRBV7-3 and TRBJ2-1, with D maybe TRBD1 (7 bases). The CDR3 length is 15 residues. Per the germline V gene, CDR1 is SGHTA and CDR2 is FQGTGA. V was trimmed by 2 bases and J by 1 base, leaving 9 bases between them. DNA for the CDR3: TGTGCCAGCAGCTTACAGGGGGGTTCCTACAATGAGCAGTTCTTC. It yields the protein CASSLQGGSYNEQFF.

The rearrangement joins TRBV28 to TRBJ1-3; possibly TRBD1 for D (6 bases). Germline V lookup: CDR1 MDHEN, CDR2 SYDVKM. The germline V and J ends were trimmed by 4 bases and 3 bases, with 10 bases remaining between them. The CDR3 consists of 14 residues. CDR3 nucleotide sequence: TGTGCCAGCAGTTCAGACAGGCTTGGAAACACCATATATTTT. Protein product: CASSSDRLGNTIYF.

The chain combines TRBV18 with TRBJ2-5; tentatively, D is TRBD2 (5 bases). V lost 5 bases to trimming and J lost 5 bases, with 18 bases between them. Germline assignment: CDR1 KGHSH and CDR2 LQKENI. The CDR3 covers 15 residues. The DNA of the CDR3 is TGTGCCAGCTCAACCTCGGCTGACCGCGGGGAGACCCAGTACTTC. Its protein is CASSTSADRGETQYF.

The V and J genes are TRBV19 and TRBJ2-7, with 11 bases aligning to TRBD1. This CDR3 is 15 amino acids long. V trimming: 4 bases; J trimming: 3 bases; junction bases outside the gene matches: 5. Germline V gene lookup returns CDR1 LNHDA and CDR2 SQIVND (reference sequence). This chain's CDR3 is CASSTGQGVIYEQYF. The CDR3 DNA reads as TGTGCCAGTAGTACGGGACAGGGGGTTATCTACGAGCAGTACTTC.

The chain employs TRBV4-2 and TRBJ1-5; no definite D call. Germline V lookup: CDR1 LGHNA, CDR2 YNFKEQ. Trimming stripped 0 bases from V and 6 bases from J, with 9 bases between. The length of the CDR3 is 14 residues. CDR3 nucleotides: TGTGCCAGCAGCCAAGACAGGATCAGTCAGCCCCAGCATTTT. The encoded protein is CASSQDRISQPQHF.

The J gene is TRBJ1-1, the V gene TRBV9; D is uncertain. The CDR3 is 16 amino acids. V lost 1 base and J lost 0, with 13 bases in between. Germline loops: CDR1 SGDLS, CDR2 YYNGEE. CDR3 sequence reads: CASSVSGQPMNTEAFF. In nucleotides, the CDR3 is TGTGCCAGCAGCGTATCTGGGCAACCCATGAACACTGAAGCTTTCTTT.

J is TRBJ1-1 and V is TRBV10-1; 7 bases are a match to TRBD1. With V trimmed by 11 bases and J by 1 base, 10 bases remained unmatched. Per germline, CDR1 WNHNN and CDR2 SYGVQD (reference sequence). The CDR3 totals 14 residues. In nucleotides, the CDR3 is TGCGCCGTCTCAGGGTGGGACAGGAACACTGAAGCTTTCTTT. Translated, it gives CAVSGWDRNTEAFF.

The CDR3 sequence: CASSLKESSGANVLTF. In DNA, the CDR3 is TGCGCCAGCAGCTTGAAGGAGAGCTCTGGGGCCAACGTCCTGACTTTC. The rearrangement uses TRBV5-1 and TRBJ2-6; no reliable D call. Germline V lookup: CDR1 SGHRS, CDR2 YFSETQ. The CDR3 extends over 16 amino acids. The V end was cut by 1 base, the J end by 0 bases, with 8 bases between.

J is TRBJ1-5 and V is TRBV7-8; D is undetermined. CDR3 length: 15 amino acids. V was clipped by 5 bases and J by 2 bases, with 13 bases between them. The germline CDR1 and CDR2 sequences are SGHVS and FQNEAQ. This chain's CDR3 is CASSPQSLGNQPQHF. The CDR3 DNA reads TGTGCCAGCAGCCCCCAGTCATTGGGCAATCAGCCCCAGCATTTT.

This clone was seen ten or more times. The chain combines TRBV7-9 with TRBJ2-3, with 11 bases lining up with TRBD2. After removal of 2 bases from V and 6 bases from J, the junction contained 7 bases not matched to a gene. Looked up from germline, CDR1 is SEHNR and CDR2 is FQNEAQ (reference sequence). This CDR3 contains 16 residues. CDR3 nucleotides: TGTGCCAGCAGCTTATCCCTTAGCGGGGGGGCGGATACGCAGTATTTT. This gives the protein CASSLSLSGGADTQYF.

The gene calls are TRBV6-5 and TRBJ2-3, with TRBD2 identical over 13 bases. J lost 3 bases, V lost 4 bases, and 1 base had no gene match. Germline values: CDR1 MNHEY, CDR2 SVGAGI. The CDR3 totals 15 residues. The CDR3 protein is CASSLGLAGTDTQYF. The CDR3 DNA reads TGTGCCAGCAGTTTGGGACTAGCGGGGACAGATACGCAGTATTTT.